This T cell receptor beta chain was retrieved from a study of blood T cell repertoires in COVID-19. The CDR3 has 14 amino acids. The germline V gene has CDR1 SGHVS and CDR2 FNYEAQ. Between the trimmed V and J ends, which lost 5 bases and 3 bases, there was a span of 13 bases. Sequencing used immunoSEQ multiplex PCR; TCRdb keeps in-frame clones, though not all of them. The sample lists some 120,000 clones, around four fifths occurring once. The specimen was peripheral blood. This sequence originates from a man aged 80 or over with active or convalescent COVID-19. The gene calls are TRBV7-6 and TRBJ1-2; D gene uncertain. The CDR3 loop is CASSPMAGDYGYTF. As DNA, the CDR3 is TGTGCCAGCAGCCCCATGGCAGGTGACTATGGCTACACCTTC.